Below are 24 T cell receptor beta chains sequenced from a single sample in a study of blood T cells in healthy people across ages. A J-beta primer mix and a sample-barcoded 5' primer were used in a second PCR of roughly 6 to 11 cycles. TCRdb reprocessed the 5' RACE reads with MiXCR, giving one entry per CDR3 protein. Of about 280,000 distinct CDR3 sequences listed, 25% to 30% are singletons. Source material: blood. The receptors here all came from a woman in her 70s in good health.

This clonotype was picked up a small number of times. V and J are TRBV28 and TRBJ2-1; 9 bases agree with TRBD2. Germline V gene sequence: CDR1 MDHEN, CDR2 SYDVKM. J gave up 4 bases and V 8 bases, and 6 bases lay outside the gene matches. CDR3 length: 14 residues. The CDR3 DNA reads as TGTGCCAGCCATCTAGCGGGGATTTACAATGAGCAGTTCTTC. Its translation: CASHLAGIYNEQFF.

This rearrangement joins TRBV10-3 to TRBJ2-1; 7 nucleotides line up with TRBD2. The J call may be wrong; the DNA end is better matched by TRBJ2-7. The CDR3 loop spans 15 amino acids. Germline CDR1 reads ENHRY; CDR2 reads SYGVKD. This chain's CDR3 is CAISAGSREFYEQYF. The CDR3 DNA reads as TGTGCCATCAGTGCAGGTTCGCGGGAGTTCTACGAGCAGTACTTC.

The chain employs TRBV28 and TRBJ2-7; TRBD1 is a possible D gene (5 bases). The CDR3 contains 14 residues. The germline gives CDR1 MDHEN, CDR2 SYDVKM. Trimming stripped 3 bases from V and 2 bases from J, with 11 bases between. The CDR3 coding sequence is TGTGCCAGCAGTTTGACCAGGGCTCCCTACGAGCAGTACTTC. Its protein is CASSLTRAPYEQYF. The full variable domain, in which reference TRBV28 and TRBJ2-7 provide the parts outside the CDR3, is DVKVTQSSRYLVKRTGEKVFLECVQDMDHENMFWYRQDPGLGLRLIYFSYDVKMKEKGDIPEGYSVSREKKERFSLILESASTNQTSMYLCASSLTRAPYEQYFGPGTRLTVT.

V gene TRBV20-1 combines with J gene TRBJ2-5; TRBD2 might be the D (5 bases). Trimming took 2 bases from V and 5 from J, leaving 18 bases between them. CDR3 size: 15 residues. Germline CDR1 reads DFQATT; CDR2 reads SNEGSKA (reference sequence). CDR3 nucleotides: TGCAGTGCTAGACACAGCTGGCCGGGAAGGGAGACCCAGTACTTC. This encodes CSARHSWPGRETQYF.

This clonotype appeared many times. The V call is TRBV29-1, the J call TRBJ2-7; tentative D call: TRBD2 (5 bases). Germline CDR1 reads SQVTM; CDR2 reads ANQGSEA. This CDR3 spans 12 amino acids. The V end lost 7 bases, the J end lost 2 bases, and 12 bases lay between the germline ends. The CDR3 sequence: CSASGSTYEQYF. The CDR3 DNA follows: TGCAGCGCCTCGGGATCTACCTACGAGCAGTACTTC.

The chain carries TRBV6-5 and TRBJ1-4; D not certain. V was shortened by 6 bases and J by 5 bases, with 10 bases between the two germline ends. Germline V lookup: CDR1 MNHEY, CDR2 SVGAGI. CDR3 length equals 13 residues. The CDR3 protein is CASRKTGNEKLFF. CDR3 coding DNA: TGTGCCAGCAGGAAGACCGGGAATGAAAAACTGTTTTTT.

This clonotype was found a few times. V usage is TRBV20-1 and J usage is TRBJ1-5, with TRBD1 identical over 7 bases. The CDR3 is made up of 16 amino acids. Germline CDR1 and CDR2: DFQATT and SNEGSKA (reference sequence). J was trimmed by 9 bases and V by 0 bases; bases with no gene match: 14. CDR3 protein: CSARDPKTGERAPQHF. The CDR3 DNA follows: TGCAGTGCTAGAGACCCGAAAACAGGGGAGCGGGCGCCCCAGCATTTT.

This clonotype showed up many times. V and J are TRBV2 and TRBJ2-7, with D perhaps matching TRBD1 or TRBD2 (5 bases each). Germline assignment: CDR1 SNHLY and CDR2 FYNNEI. This CDR3 is built from 13 residues. V dropped 6 bases and J dropped 4 bases, with 13 bases sitting between them. The CDR3, as DNA: TGTGCCAGCAGGGGGACGGTTAATTACGAGCAGTACTTC. It codes for CASRGTVNYEQYF.

This clonotype showed up just a few times. The chain recombines TRBV28 with TRBJ1-4; 10 positions match TRBD1. The germline CDR1 and CDR2 sequences are MDHEN and SYDVKM. Unmatched junction bases numbered 4, after V lost 0 bases and J lost 0 bases. The CDR3 has 18 amino acids. In DNA, the CDR3 is TGTGCCAGCAGTTTATGGGACAGGGGGTATCCAACTAATGAAAAACTGTTTTTT. This gives the protein CASSLWDRGYPTNEKLFF.

V is TRBV15 and J is TRBJ2-2; D gene unclear. Germline loops: CDR1 LNHNV, CDR2 YYDKDF (reference sequence). V was shortened by 0 bases and J by 7 bases, with 12 bases between the two germline ends. The CDR3 runs to 15 residues. The CDR3 spells CATSRDHQVVGELFF. The CDR3 DNA follows: TGTGCCACCAGCAGAGATCACCAAGTCGTCGGGGAGCTGTTTTTT.

A note on this clonotype: The junction departs from germline at one end; a sequencing error may be responsible. The chain recombines TRBV7-2 with TRBJ1-1; D gene ambiguous. The CDR3 runs 16 residues. Germline loops: CDR1 SGHTA, CDR2 FQGNSA. CDR3 sequence reads: CVSSSLYRGRNTEAFF. DNA for the CDR3: TGTGTCAGCAGCAGCTTATATCGGGGAAGGAACACTGAAGCTTTCTTT.

This chain uses TRBV3-1 with TRBJ1-1, with TRBD1 identical over 7 bases. V dropped 0 bases and J dropped 6; count of bases not matched to a gene: 10. This CDR3 region has 16 residues. Germline V gene data show CDR1 as LGHDT and CDR2 as YNNKEL (reference sequence). As DNA, the CDR3 is TGTGCCAGCAGCCAAGATCGGGGCAGGGGGACCGCTGAAGCTTTCTTT. Its protein product is CASSQDRGRGTAEAFF.

This clonotype has more than one count but fewer than ten. This rearrangement joins TRBV29-1 to TRBJ2-5; TRBD2 aligns across 9 bases. The J call may be in error: the DNA end matches TRBJ2-7 better. Germline CDR1 SQVTM, CDR2 ANQGSEA. CDR3 length: 14 amino acids. The CDR3 nucleotides read TGCAGCGTTGATGTTGCGGGAGGGCCCTACGAGCAGTACTTC. As protein: CSVDVAGGPYEQYF.

The genes are TRBV6-2 or TRBV6-3 and TRBJ2-5; 8 positions agree with TRBD2. The J segment lost 14 bases and the V segment lost 4 bases, leaving 18 bases of the junction unmatched. Looked up from germline, CDR1 is MNHEY and CDR2 is SVGEGT. The length of the CDR3 is 15 residues. DNA of the CDR3: TGTGCCAGCAGTTTCGAAACAGGGATGGACGGGAGGGACTACTTC. The encoded protein is CASSFETGMDGRDYF.

This clonotype was picked up a small number of times. The V and J genes are TRBV29-1 and TRBJ1-1; TRBD1 is a possible D gene (5 bases). The CDR3 runs to 13 residues. In germline, CDR1 is SQVTM, CDR2 ANQGSEA. Trimming removed 7 bases at V and 3 bases at J, with 15 bases between. This CDR3 reads CSAEGRLDTEAFF. The CDR3 DNA follows: TGCAGCGCTGAGGGACGGCTGGACACTGAAGCTTTCTTT.

The chain has TRBV2 and TRBJ2-4; D is uncertain. The germline CDR1 and CDR2 sequences are SNHLY and FYNNEI. Trimming took off 2 bases at V and 7 bases at J, with 6 bases between the two ends. This CDR3 has 12 residues. As DNA, the CDR3 is TGTGCCAGCAGTGAATCGGGTAACATTCAGTACTTC. Protein product: CASSESGNIQYF.

This clonotype has just a few counts. The chain uses TRBV4-3 and TRBJ2-1; D may be TRBD2 (6 bases). This CDR3 is built from 13 residues. Per the germline V gene, CDR1 is LGHNA and CDR2 is YSLEER. With 6 bases removed from V and 7 bases from J, the gap between germline ends came to 13 bases. The CDR3 loop is CASRGLAGNEQFF. DNA of the CDR3: TGCGCCAGCAGGGGACTCGCGGGTAATGAGCAGTTCTTC.

This chain links TRBV20-1 with TRBJ2-7; 7 bases align to TRBD2. The CDR3 totals 14 residues. V trimming: 7 bases; J trimming: 2 bases; junction bases outside the gene matches: 11. Germline loops: CDR1 DFQATT, CDR2 SNEGSKA (reference sequence). This CDR3 is CSGEDTSGAYEQYF. In DNA, the CDR3 is TGCAGTGGGGAAGATACGAGCGGGGCCTACGAGCAGTACTTC.

J is TRBJ1-5 and V is TRBV20-1; weak D call: TRBD1 (6 bases). This CDR3 comprises 16 residues. Trimming removed 3 bases from V and 0 bases from J, with 15 bases in between. Germline lookup yields CDR1 DFQATT and CDR2 SNEGSKA (reference sequence). The CDR3 sequence: CSARDSGTYSNQPQHF. CDR3 nucleotide sequence: TGCAGTGCTAGGGACTCCGGGACATATAGCAATCAGCCCCAGCATTTT.

The gene calls are TRBV20-1 and TRBJ2-3; no clear D gene. The V end lost 4 bases, the J end lost 9 bases, and 14 bases lay between the germline ends. CDR1 is DFQATT and CDR2 is SNEGSKA in the germline V gene (reference sequence). The CDR3 spans 12 residues. The CDR3 DNA follows: TGCAGTGCTAAAGCGAGAGACGGCACGCAGTATTTT. Translated, it gives CSAKARDGTQYF.

In this sample, this clonotype turned up a few times. The V call is TRBV10-3, the J call TRBJ2-1; D gene ambiguous. Matching the DNA end better, TRBJ2-7 makes the J call doubtful. Germline V gene sequence: CDR1 ENHRY, CDR2 SYGVKD. The CDR3 is made up of 12 amino acids. The CDR3 protein is CAISGDSYEQYF. The CDR3 DNA reads TGTGCCATCAGTGGTGACTCCTACGAGCAGTACTTC.

This clonotype was observed a handful of times. The J gene is TRBJ2-7, the V gene TRBV6-6; no firm D call. CDR1 is MNHNY, CDR2 SVGAGI, per germline (reference sequence). Trimming stripped 2 bases from V and 2 bases from J, with 7 bases between. The CDR3 is 13 residues long. The DNA for the CDR3 is TGTGCCAGCAGTTACGAGAGAACCTACGAGCAGTACTTC. The encoded protein is CASSYERTYEQYF.

The chain recombines TRBV6-5 with TRBJ2-1, with D unresolved. V lost 0 bases to trimming and J lost 1 base, with 13 bases between them. Looked up from germline, CDR1 is MNHEY and CDR2 is SVGAGI. This CDR3 has 17 amino acids. CDR3 amino acids: CASSYSISRPSYNEQFF. CDR3 in DNA: TGTGCCAGCAGTTACTCTATCTCGAGACCGTCCTACAATGAGCAGTTCTTC.

This clonotype showed up just a few times. CDR3 amino acids: CATSALSSYEQYF. The CDR3 nucleotides are TGTGCCACCTCCGCACTTTCCTCCTACGAGCAGTACTTC. The genes are TRBV10-3 and TRBJ2-5, with D unclear. The J call may be incorrect, as the DNA end agrees better with TRBJ2-7. CDR1 ENHRY and CDR2 SYGVKD come from the germline V gene. The CDR3 runs to 13 residues.